This T cell receptor (beta chain) was identified during a study of cytomegalovirus exposure and HLA in healthy donors. Researchers ran the PCR with 60 Vbeta and 13 Jbeta primers. Using immunoSEQ multiplex PCR, the repertoire was profiled, and TCRdb retains in-frame clones only, with some absent. Of about 190,000 clones listed, around 73% are singletons. Remarks on this clone: Its specificity is unknown.

V shed 6 bases, J shed 0 bases, and the junction held 8 bases outside the gene matches. Germline assignment: CDR1 MNHNY and CDR2 SVGAGI (reference sequence). The CDR3 contains 16 residues. Whole-study findings and limits: TRBV6-2, TRBV6-3 and some other V segments were excluded as indistinguishable. Available immune exposure information covered CMV serostatus only.

This sequence originates from a woman younger than 45 in good health and CMV-seropositive. The sequenced sample consisted of PBMCs. V and J are TRBV6-6 and TRBJ2-4; 7 bases match TRBD1. The CDR3, as DNA: TGTGCCAGCAGCCTTGACAGGGCCCTAGCCAAAAACATTCAGTACTTC. Amino acids: CASSLDRALAKNIQYF.